In this sample, the clone carrying this TCR beta chain turned up many times. The data belong to a study of regulatory T cells in long-lasting Graves disease. Investigators prepared the TCR beta libraries by applying iRepertoire HTBI primers and Arm-PCR of CDR3 regions. TCRdb re-called the multiplex PCR reads through MiXCR, storing one row per CDR3 protein. The sample shows 400,000 to 500,000 distinct CDR3 sequences, around 14% of them seen only once. The time point is: newly diagnosed GD, antithyroid drugs for less than 3 months. Construction of the TCR library relied on RNA isolated from PBMCs. Germline loops: CDR1 DFQATT, CDR2 SNEGSKA (reference sequence). Trimming cost V 8 bases and J 2 bases, with 17 bases left between them. The CDR3 covers 14 residues. The same sample was also studied in work on T cells in Graves' hyperthyroidism and ophthalmopathy.

The receptor comes from a woman in her thirties with Graves disease. The sequencing used peripheral blood mononuclear cells (PBMCs), collected at new diagnosis, from a patient treated with antithyroid drugs. The chain employs TRBV20-1 and TRBJ2-3, with a tentative D call TRBD2 (6 bases). CDR3 sequence (DNA): TGCAGTATCATAGCGGCGACCTTCACAGATACGCAGTATTTT. This sequence encodes CSIIAATFTDTQYF.